This TCR beta chain was captured by sequencing in a study of blood T cells in healthy people across ages. General study points: Estimates of diversity drawn from one million T cells were considered underestimates.

Per sample, no less than 5 micrograms of total RNA were extracted. About this clonotype: Its specificity is unknown.

Then a second PCR, running about 7 to 11 cycles, was carried out with a sample-barcoded 5' primer and a J-beta primer mix. Each cDNA molecule received a tag from a template-switch adaptor that had 12 random nucleotides. MiXCR was run by TCRdb on the 5' RACE reads, yielding one entry per CDR3 protein. This sample has 800,000 to 950,000 distinct CDR3 sequences, with 25% to 30% found just once. The germline V gene encodes CDR1 MDHEN and CDR2 SYDVKM. The length of the CDR3 is 14 residues. V lost 6 bases, J lost 3 bases, and 14 bases lay in between. This sample was shared with a second study, whose subject was T cells of mothers and their children. Per that paper: A few healthy Caucasian mothers gave samples, and so did their six children.

The chain recombines TRBV28 with TRBJ1-1; the D gene is possibly TRBD1 (5 bases). Material: blood. This TCR came from a woman between 40 and 50 years old in good health. Here the CDR3 reads CASRALRGDTEAFF. Written as DNA, the CDR3 is TGTGCCAGCAGGGCTCTCCGGGGGGACACTGAAGCTTTCTTT. The whole variable domain, filled in from reference TRBV28 and TRBJ1-1, reads DVKVTQSSRYLVKRTGEKVFLECVQDMDHENMFWYRQDPGLGLRLIYFSYDVKMKEKGDIPEGYSVSREKKERFSLILESASTNQTSMYLCASRALRGDTEAFFGQGTRLTVV.